The 16 T cell receptor beta chains below all came from one sample that was sequenced in a study of monozygotic twins with inflammatory bowel disease. TCRdb reprocessed the 5' RACE reads and keeps a single row for each CDR3 protein, giving no DNA. This sample's clone table lists around 370,000 distinct CDR3 sequences. Material for sequencing was blood. All receptors come from a human donor with ulcerative colitis or Crohn's disease, or a healthy co-twin of an affected twin (not recorded which).

This chain connects TRBV6-2 or TRBV6-3 to TRBJ2-7; TCRdb outputs TRBD1, but without DNA this stays unchecked. CDR3 length: 14 amino acids. Germline CDR1 and CDR2: MNHEY and SVGEGT. The CDR3 loop is CASSPLSRSAEQYF.

The chain is built from TRBV4-1 and TRBJ2-3; the TCRdb D gene call, TRBD1, has no DNA to confirm it. Germline V gene data show CDR1 as MGHRA and CDR2 as YSYEKL. The CDR3 is 16 residues long. CDR3 amino acids: CASSQNLDSASDTQYF.

The V call is TRBV5-1, the J call TRBJ2-7; TCRdb names TRBD1, which stays unverified in the absence of DNA. The CDR3 covers 15 residues. Germline assignment: CDR1 SGHRS and CDR2 YFSETQ. The chain's CDR3 is CASSLESQGIYEQYF.

The chain joins TRBV6-5 to TRBJ1-5. Per the germline V gene, CDR1 is MNHEY and CDR2 is SVGAGI. CDR3 size: 13 residues. Here the CDR3 reads CASSYQSGLTQHF.

The genes are TRBV20-1 and TRBJ2-1; TCRdb calls TRBD2, which cannot be checked without DNA. There are 13 residues in the CDR3. Germline V gene lookup returns CDR1 DFQATT and CDR2 SNEGSKA (reference sequence). The CDR3 sequence is CSAWGGSRDEQFF.

The chain recombines TRBV5-4 with TRBJ2-1. Germline values: CDR1 SGHNT, CDR2 YYREEE (reference sequence). The CDR3 covers 12 residues. CDR3 amino acids: CASSEVNNEQFF.

The rearrangement joins TRBV2 to TRBJ2-3; TCRdb lists TRBD1, though no DNA is available to test this call. The length of the CDR3 is 15 residues. CDR1 and CDR2 (germline): SNHLY, FYNNEI. CDR3 sequence reads: CASSGRTGGTDTQYF.

The chain has TRBV11-2 and TRBJ2-7. CDR1 is SGHAT, CDR2 FQNNGV, per germline. The CDR3 loop spans 14 amino acids. The CDR3 spells CASSSIRGFYEQYF.

The J gene is TRBJ1-4, the V gene TRBV7-9; TCRdb gives TRBD1 as the D gene, but with no DNA this cannot be confirmed. The CDR3 loop spans 16 amino acids. The V gene's germline CDR1 is SEHNR and CDR2 FQNEAQ (reference sequence). CDR3 in amino acids: CASSQLTGTENEKLFF.

The rearrangement uses TRBV7-2 and TRBJ2-7. Germline V gives CDR1 SGHTA, CDR2 FQGNSA. The CDR3 has 14 amino acids. CDR3 amino acids: CASSIRRAQNEQYF.

The V call is TRBV28, the J call TRBJ2-7; there is no DNA to check the TCRdb D call of TRBD1. The CDR3 runs to 15 residues. Germline V gene sequence: CDR1 MDHEN, CDR2 SYDVKM. CDR3 loop: CASRADRGRSSEQYF.

The V gene is TRBV24-1, the J gene TRBJ2-5; TCRdb names TRBD2, which stays unverified in the absence of DNA. CDR3 length equals 16 residues. CDR1 KGHDR and CDR2 SFDVKD come from the germline V gene. The chain's CDR3 is CATSDPTSGGGETQYF.

The CDR3 region is CASSLQTGFTGNTIYF. V usage is TRBV4-1 and J usage is TRBJ1-3; TCRdb indicates TRBD1, and absent DNA this call remains unverified. The CDR3 loop spans 16 amino acids. The germline gives CDR1 MGHRA, CDR2 YSYEKL.

The V gene is TRBV6-2 or TRBV6-3, the J gene TRBJ2-7; checking the TCRdb D call of TRBD1 is not possible without DNA. The CDR3 length is 14 residues. Germline CDR1 is MNHEY and CDR2 is SVGEGT. The CDR3 reads CASSYLEPPYEQYF.

V gene TRBV5-1 combines with J gene TRBJ2-4; with no DNA, the TCRdb D assignment of TRBD1 cannot be verified. Germline lookup yields CDR1 SGHRS and CDR2 YFSETQ. This CDR3 has 14 residues. Here the CDR3 reads CASSSNRGMDIQYF.

The chain employs TRBV29-1 and TRBJ1-1; without DNA, the TCRdb call of TRBD1 cannot be checked. Germline loops: CDR1 SQVTM, CDR2 ANQGSEA. There are 16 residues in the CDR3. CDR3 loop: CSVETRTGRMDTEAFF.